In this sample, the clone carrying this T cell receptor (beta chain) turned up a few times. Its antigen is still unknown. Treatment here: roughly ten-day PBMC culture with coronavirus spike peptide pools or control peptides (ViraFEST assay). First, ViraFEST expanded antigen-specific T cells with peptide pools, and next it sequenced the TCRs. Cultured CD4+ T-cell DNA underwent Oncomine TCR Beta short-read sequencing. TCRdb reprocessed the PCR reads via MiXCR and lists one record per CDR3 protein. This table has approximately 22,000 distinct CDR3 sequences, about half appearing once. The sample is drawn from a study of vaccination and CD4 T cells after COVID-19. The study's findings and limits: Spike mono-reactivity marked 304 of 307 vaccine-specific clones in convalescent patients. Median about 86% of reactive clones detected in convalescent patients emerged only post-vaccination. Clonotypes reactive to SARS-CoV-2 had a median that went up from roughly 21 to 40, but not significantly.

Trimming removed 2 bases from V and 1 base from J, with 17 bases in between. The germline V gene encodes CDR1 MGHRA and CDR2 YSYEKL. This CDR3 is 18 amino acids long. The sequence was obtained from a human donor who had recovered from COVID-19. The J gene is TRBJ2-2, the V gene TRBV4-1, with D perhaps TRBD2 (7 bases). What was sequenced was CD4+ T cells from blood, cultured in vitro. CDR3 amino acids: CASSQRGGRRKNTGELFF. For the CDR3, the DNA is TGCGCCAGCAGCCAAAGGGGGGGTCGGCGGAAGAACACCGGGGAGCTGTTTTTT.